This is a list of T cell receptor beta chains from one sample in a study of blood T cell repertoires in COVID-19. Sequencing was performed with immunoSEQ multiplex PCR; in TCRdb, only in-frame clones are kept and a portion is missing. The sample has around 60,000 clones, around 83% seen once. Sequencing was done on a sample of peripheral blood. Receptors originate from a man younger than 45 with COVID-19, enrolled during active disease. The CDR3 runs from the conserved cysteine through the conserved F or W. The D gene is left open where the match is weak. For some rows the clone size is stated as once, few or many, or as a class when expanded; others skip it.

>13|-|TRBV5-4|TRBJ2-4|TRBD1
CASSMGTENIQYF
TGTGCCAGCAGCATGGGGACAGAAAACATTCAGTACTTC
>14|few|TRBV9|TRBJ1-3|-
CASSVGSSGNTIYF
TGTGCCAGCAGCGTAGGCAGCTCTGGAAACACCATATATTTT
>13|-|TRBV27|TRBJ2-7|TRBD1
CASRGQGVGEQYF
TGTGCCAGCAGGGGACAGGGGGTGGGTGAGCAGTACTTC
>14|-|TRBV5-6|TRBJ2-7|-
CASSLQGIGNEQYF
TGTGCCAGCAGCTTGCAGGGGATAGGGAACGAGCAGTACTTC
>13|-|TRBV12-3/TRBV12-4|TRBJ2-1|TRBD2
CASELAGAREQFF
TGTGCCAGCGAACTAGCGGGAGCACGTGAGCAGTTCTTC
>14|-|TRBV27|TRBJ1-1|TRBD1
CASSLRAGGTEAFF
TGTGCCAGCAGTTTAAGGGCAGGGGGCACTGAAGCTTTCTTT
>16|-|TRBV5-6|TRBJ1-5|-
CASSAFQGLSNQPQHF
TGTGCCAGCAGCGCTTTTCAGGGGCTTAGCAATCAGCCCCAGCATTTT
>15|-|TRBV11-2|TRBJ1-6|-
CASSLDWVANSPLHF
TGTGCCAGCAGCTTAGATTGGGTAGCTAATTCACCCCTCCACTTT
>13|-|TRBV7-9|TRBJ1-1|-
CASSLAPRTEAFF
TGTGCCAGCAGCTTAGCTCCCAGAACTGAAGCTTTCTTT
>12|-|TRBV27|TRBJ1-2|TRBD1
CASATGGLGYTF
TGTGCCAGCGCTACAGGGGGCCTTGGCTACACCTTC
>14|-|TRBV3-1/TRBV3-2|TRBJ1-2|-
CASSQGRGVYGYTF
TGTGCCAGCAGCCAAGGCAGGGGAGTCTATGGCTACACCTTC
>13|once|TRBV29-1|TRBJ2-7|-
CSVEDLKGYEQYF
TGCAGCGTTGAAGATCTTAAGGGGTACGAGCAGTACTTC
>11|-|TRBV12-3/TRBV12-4|TRBJ1-4|-
CASSLREKLFF
TGTGCCAGCAGCTTACGGGAAAAACTGTTTTTT
>12|once|TRBV11-2|TRBJ2-5|-
CASSAGQETQYF
TGTGCCAGCAGCGCGGGCCAAGAGACCCAGTACTTC
>17|-|TRBV7-6|TRBJ1-4|TRBD1
CASSFNAATGGREKLFF
TGTGCCAGCAGCTTCAACGCCGCGACAGGGGGCAGAGAAAAACTGTTTTTT
>15|-|TRBV10-3|TRBJ2-7|TRBD2
CAISDPGGGSYEQYF
TGTGCCATCAGTGACCCGGGAGGCGGTTCCTACGAGCAGTACTTC
>15|-|TRBV30|TRBJ1-1|-
CAWSVEGPGLSEAFF
TGTGCCTGGAGTGTTGAGGGCCCGGGTTTGAGTGAAGCTTTCTTT
>11|-|TRBV12-5|TRBJ1-1|-
CASGLGPEAFF
TGTGCTAGTGGTTTGGGGCCTGAAGCTTTCTTT
>11|-|TRBV5-4|TRBJ1-3|-
CASSWGTTTDF
TGTGCCAGCAGCTGGGGGACAACGACGGATTTT
>14|-|TRBV25-1|TRBJ2-7|-
CASSEFDTSYEQYF
TGTGCCAGCAGTGAATTTGACACCTCCTACGAGCAGTACTTC
>15|few|TRBV9|TRBJ1-5|-
CASSVPSGPWEAQHF
TGTGCCAGCAGCGTACCTTCAGGCCCGTGGGAGGCCCAGCATTTT
>14|-|TRBV9|TRBJ2-5|TRBD1
CASSGGQGLKTQYF
TGTGCCAGCAGCGGAGGACAGGGGTTAAAGACCCAGTACTTC
>16|-|TRBV18|TRBJ2-6|TRBD1
CASSPGQGSGANVLTF
TGTGCCAGCTCACCGGGACAGGGCTCTGGGGCCAACGTCCTGACTTTC
>15|once|TRBV19|TRBJ2-3|-
CASSIGNTQTDTQYF
TGTGCCAGTAGTATAGGAAACACCCAGACAGATACGCAGTATTTT
>16|-|TRBV9|TRBJ1-6|-
CASRGGGVVDNSPLHF
TGTGCCAGCAGAGGAGGGGGGGTTGTCGATAATTCACCCCTCCACTTT
>18|-|TRBV7-9|TRBJ2-2|TRBD1
CASSLAILTGGHTGELFF
TGTGCCAGCAGCTTAGCGATTTTGACAGGGGGCCACACCGGGGAGCTGTTTTTT
>14|once|TRBV2|TRBJ2-7|TRBD2
CASGREGGSYEQYF
TGTGCCAGTGGAAGGGAGGGAGGCTCCTACGAGCAGTACTTC
>17|-|TRBV7-8|TRBJ2-5|TRBD2
CASSLGPPSGGGETQYF
TGTGCCAGCAGCTTAGGTCCCCCTAGCGGGGGGGGAGAGACCCAGTACTTC
>15|-|TRBV6-4|TRBJ1-6|-
CATPIIRGTDSPLHF
TGTGCCACTCCCATTATAAGGGGGACGGATTCACCCCTCCACTTT
>12|-|TRBV6-2/TRBV6-3|TRBJ2-7|-
CASSRHRYEQYF
TGTGCCAGCAGCCGCCACAGGTACGAGCAGTACTTC
>15|-|TRBV27|TRBJ1-2|-
CASSRNFGFKDGYTF
TGTGCCAGCAGTAGAAACTTCGGGTTTAAGGATGGCTACACCTTC
>13|-|TRBV7-9|TRBJ1-3|-
CANSEGSGNTIYF
TGTGCCAACTCCGAGGGCTCTGGAAACACCATATATTTT